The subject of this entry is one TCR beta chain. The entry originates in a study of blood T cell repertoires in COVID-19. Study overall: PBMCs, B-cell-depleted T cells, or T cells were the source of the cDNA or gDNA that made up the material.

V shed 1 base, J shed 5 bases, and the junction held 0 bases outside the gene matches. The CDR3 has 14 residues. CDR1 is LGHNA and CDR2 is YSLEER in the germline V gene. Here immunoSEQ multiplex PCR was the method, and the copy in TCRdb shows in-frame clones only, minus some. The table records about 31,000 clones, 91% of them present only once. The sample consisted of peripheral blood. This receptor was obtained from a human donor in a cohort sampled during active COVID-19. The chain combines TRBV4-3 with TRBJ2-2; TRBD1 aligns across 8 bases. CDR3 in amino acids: CASSQGQGTGELFF. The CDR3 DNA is TGCGCCAGCAGCCAAGGACAGGGGACCGGGGAGCTGTTTTTT.